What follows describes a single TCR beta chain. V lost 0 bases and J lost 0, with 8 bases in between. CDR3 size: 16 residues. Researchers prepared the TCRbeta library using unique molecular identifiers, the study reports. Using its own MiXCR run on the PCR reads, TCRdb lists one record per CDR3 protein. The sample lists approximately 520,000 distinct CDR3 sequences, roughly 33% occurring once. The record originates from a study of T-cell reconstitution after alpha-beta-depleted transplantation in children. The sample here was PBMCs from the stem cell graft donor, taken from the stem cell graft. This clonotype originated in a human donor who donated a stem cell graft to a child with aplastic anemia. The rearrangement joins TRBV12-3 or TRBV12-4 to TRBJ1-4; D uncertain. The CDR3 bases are TGTGCCAGCAGTTTAGCCGGGAATGCAACTAATGAAAAACTGTTTTTT. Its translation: CASSLAGNATNEKLFF.